These 7 T cell receptor beta chains originate from one sample sequenced in a study of blood T cell repertoires in COVID-19. Profiled with immunoSEQ multiplex PCR; TCRdb holds only in-frame clones, not every one. The sample records about 140,000 clones, about 79% being singletons. The specimen sequenced was peripheral blood. The receptors were gathered from a woman of 80 years or more with active or convalescent COVID-19.

This chain connects TRBV2 to TRBJ1-4; D gene uncertain. The CDR3 totals 13 residues. V dropped 8 bases and J dropped 10 bases, with 17 bases sitting between them. The germline gives CDR1 SNHLY, CDR2 FYNNEI. The CDR3 DNA sequence: TGTGCCAGCGGAGGCTGGCAGGTGGGAAAACTGTTTTTT. This encodes CASGGWQVGKLFF. Drawing the rest from reference TRBV2 and TRBJ1-4, the complete variable domain is EPEVTQTPSHQVTQMGQEVILRCVPISNHLYFYWYRQILGQKVEFLVSFYNNEISEKSEIFDDQFSVERPDGSNFTLKIRSTKLEDSAMYFCASGGWQVGKLFFGSGTQLSVL.

V is TRBV6-5 and J is TRBJ1-1; unclear D gene. CDR3 length: 14 amino acids. Germline-derived CDR1 and CDR2 are MNHEY and SVGAGI. Trimming left V 4 bases short and J 1 base short, with 10 bases between. Written as DNA, the CDR3 is TGTGCCAGCAGTTCCCAAAGAGGGAACACTGAAGCTTTCTTT. It translates to CASSSQRGNTEAFF.

The CDR3 DNA follows: TGCGCCAGCAAGGCGGGGGGCCTCTTTCTGGAGACCCAGTACTTC. This sequence encodes CASKAGGLFLETQYF. The V gene is TRBV5-1, the J gene TRBJ2-5, with 8 bases lining up with TRBD2. The CDR3 spans 15 residues. J lost 5 bases, V lost 6 bases, and 12 bases had no gene match. Germline V gene data show CDR1 as SGHRS and CDR2 as YFSETQ.

This clone occurred once. The chain links TRBV6-5 to TRBJ1-2; D possibly corresponds to TRBD1 (6 bases). The CDR3 consists of 13 residues. V shed 6 bases and J shed 4 bases, with 12 bases lying between them. Germline V lookup: CDR1 MNHEY, CDR2 SVGAGI. The CDR3 bases are TGTGCCAGCAGGGTGACAGGCCCCTATGGCTACACCTTC. Translating it yields CASRVTGPYGYTF.

This clone was picked up one time. CDR3 amino acids: CSVDWGRNTQYF. DNA of the CDR3: TGCAGCGTTGATTGGGGGCGAAATACGCAGTATTTT. The J gene is TRBJ2-3, the V gene TRBV29-1; D is possibly TRBD1 (6 bases). Trimming stripped 3 bases from V and 7 bases from J, with 11 bases between. This CDR3 contains 12 residues. Germline CDR1 SQVTM, CDR2 ANQGSEA.

V usage is TRBV6-6 and J usage is TRBJ1-1; 7 nucleotides agree with TRBD1. Germline CDR1 MNHNY, CDR2 SVGAGI (reference sequence). The CDR3 is 14 residues long. The V segment lost 5 bases and the J segment 0 bases; nucleotides outside the gene matches: 3. In DNA, the CDR3 is TGTGCCAGCAGTATTCAGGGGGTGAACACTGAAGCTTTCTTT. Protein sequence: CASSIQGVNTEAFF.

This chain joins TRBV5-8 and TRBJ1-2; the D is unclear. Germline V lookup: CDR1 SGHTS, CDR2 YDEGEE. V lost 0 bases, J lost 2 bases, and 11 bases lay in between. The CDR3 is 15 residues long. In nucleotides, the CDR3 is TGTGCCAGCAGCTTGGCCAACCAGATAAACTATGGCTACACCTTC. It specifies CASSLANQINYGYTF.